This T cell receptor (beta chain) was identified in a study of cytomegalovirus exposure and HLA in healthy donors. For the study at large: As an earlier analysis found, 150 million to 200 million T cells yielded about 120 million unique TCR beta sequences. Study results and caveats: Whilst most TCR sequences proved rare, a subset of public TCRs occurred across many donors.

The study ran its PCR with 60 Vbeta and 13 Jbeta primers. Here immunoSEQ multiplex PCR was the method, and the copy in TCRdb shows in-frame clones only, minus some. This sample has some 140,000 clones; approximately 69% occur once, and the top ten carry 2.1%. Turning to this clone: Its antigen is as yet unknown.

Trimming pared 5 bases from V and 0 bases from J, leaving 7 bases between. CDR1 is MDHEN and CDR2 is SYDVKM in the germline V gene. The length of the CDR3 is 13 residues. Sequencing was done on a sample of PBMCs. The sequence was obtained from a man in his thirties or forties in good health and CMV-seronegative. This chain uses TRBV28 with TRBJ1-1; a weak D match, TRBD1 (5 bases). CDR3 protein: CASSKGLNTEAFF. CDR3 sequence (DNA): TGTGCCAGCAGTAAGGGGTTGAACACTGAAGCTTTCTTT.